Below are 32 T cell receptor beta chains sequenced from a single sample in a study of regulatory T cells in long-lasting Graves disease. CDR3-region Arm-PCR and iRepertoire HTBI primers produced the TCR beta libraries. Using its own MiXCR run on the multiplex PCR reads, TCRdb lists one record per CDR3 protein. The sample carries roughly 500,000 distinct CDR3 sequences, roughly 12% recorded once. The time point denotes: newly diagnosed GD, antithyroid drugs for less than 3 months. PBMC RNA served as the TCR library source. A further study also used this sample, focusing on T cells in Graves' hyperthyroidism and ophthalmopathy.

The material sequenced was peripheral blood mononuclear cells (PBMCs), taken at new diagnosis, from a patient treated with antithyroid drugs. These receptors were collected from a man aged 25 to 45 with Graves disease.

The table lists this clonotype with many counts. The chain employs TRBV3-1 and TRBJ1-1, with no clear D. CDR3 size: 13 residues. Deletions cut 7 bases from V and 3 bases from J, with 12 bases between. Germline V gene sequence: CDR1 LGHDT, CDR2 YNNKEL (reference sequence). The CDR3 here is CASKTGRDTEAFF. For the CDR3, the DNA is TGTGCCAGCAAGACCGGGAGGGACACTGAAGCTTTCTTT.

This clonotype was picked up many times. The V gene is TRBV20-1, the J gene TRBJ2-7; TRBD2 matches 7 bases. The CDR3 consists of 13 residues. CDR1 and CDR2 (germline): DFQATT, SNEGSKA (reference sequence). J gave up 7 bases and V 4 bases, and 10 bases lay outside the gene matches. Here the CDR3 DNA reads TGCAGTGCTACGCCTGGGGGGGGGGGTGAGCAGTACTTC. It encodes CSATPGGGGEQYF.

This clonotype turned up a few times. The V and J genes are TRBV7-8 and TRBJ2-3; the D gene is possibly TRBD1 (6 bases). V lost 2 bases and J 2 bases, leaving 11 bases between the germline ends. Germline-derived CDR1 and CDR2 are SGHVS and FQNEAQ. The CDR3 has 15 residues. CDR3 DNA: TGTGCCAGCAGCTTACAAGGACAGCACACAGATACGCAGTATTTT. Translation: CASSLQGQHTDTQYF.

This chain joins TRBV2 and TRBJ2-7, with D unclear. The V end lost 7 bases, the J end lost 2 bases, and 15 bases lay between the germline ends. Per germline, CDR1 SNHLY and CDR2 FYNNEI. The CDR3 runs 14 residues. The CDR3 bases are TGTGCCAGCAAGGAGCTAGGGCCGACCTACGAGCAGTACTTC. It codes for CASKELGPTYEQYF.

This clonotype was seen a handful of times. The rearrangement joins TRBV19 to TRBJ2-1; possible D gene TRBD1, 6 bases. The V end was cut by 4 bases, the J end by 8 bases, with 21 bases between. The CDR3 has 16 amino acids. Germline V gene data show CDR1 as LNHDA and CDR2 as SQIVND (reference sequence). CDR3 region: CASSNPGQGIVHEQFF. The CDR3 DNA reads TGTGCCAGTAGTAACCCGGGACAAGGCATAGTCCATGAGCAGTTCTTC.

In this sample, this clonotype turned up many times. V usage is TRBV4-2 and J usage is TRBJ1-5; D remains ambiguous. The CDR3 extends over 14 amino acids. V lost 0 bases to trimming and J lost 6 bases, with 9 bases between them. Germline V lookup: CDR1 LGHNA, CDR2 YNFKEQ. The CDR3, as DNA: TGTGCCAGCAGCCAAGAATGGGGAACTCAGCCCCAGCATTTT. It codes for CASSQEWGTQPQHF.

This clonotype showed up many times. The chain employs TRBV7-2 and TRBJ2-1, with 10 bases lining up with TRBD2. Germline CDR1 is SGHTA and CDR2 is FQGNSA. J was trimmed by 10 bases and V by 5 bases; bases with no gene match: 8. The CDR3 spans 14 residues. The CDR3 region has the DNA TGTGCCAGCAGCCCGGGGACTAGCGTGGGGGAGCAGTTCTTC. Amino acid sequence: CASSPGTSVGEQFF.

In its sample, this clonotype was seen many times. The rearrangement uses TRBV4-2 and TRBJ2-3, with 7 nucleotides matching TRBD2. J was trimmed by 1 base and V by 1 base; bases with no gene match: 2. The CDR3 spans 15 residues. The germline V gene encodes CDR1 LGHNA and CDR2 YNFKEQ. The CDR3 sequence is CASSQGTRGTDTQYF. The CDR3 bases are TGTGCCAGCAGCCAAGGGACTAGAGGCACAGATACGCAGTATTTT.

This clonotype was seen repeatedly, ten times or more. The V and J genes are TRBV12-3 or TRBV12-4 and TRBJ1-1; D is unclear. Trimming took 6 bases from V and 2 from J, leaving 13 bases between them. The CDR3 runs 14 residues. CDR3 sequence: CASRPGDLNTEAFF. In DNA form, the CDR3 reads TGTGCCAGCAGGCCCGGGGATCTTAACACTGAAGCTTTCTTT.

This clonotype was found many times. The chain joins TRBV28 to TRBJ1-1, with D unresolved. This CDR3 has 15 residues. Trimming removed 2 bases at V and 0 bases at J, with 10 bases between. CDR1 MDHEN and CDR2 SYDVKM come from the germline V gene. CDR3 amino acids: CASSLQLLVNTEAFF. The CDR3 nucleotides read TGTGCCAGCAGTTTACAATTACTGGTGAACACTGAAGCTTTCTTT.

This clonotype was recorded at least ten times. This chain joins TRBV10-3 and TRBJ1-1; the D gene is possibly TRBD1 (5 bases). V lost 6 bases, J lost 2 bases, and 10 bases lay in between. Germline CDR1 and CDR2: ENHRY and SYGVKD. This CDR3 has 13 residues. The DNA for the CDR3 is TGTGCCATCAGGGACACACCTAACACTGAAGCTTTCTTT. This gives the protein CAIRDTPNTEAFF.

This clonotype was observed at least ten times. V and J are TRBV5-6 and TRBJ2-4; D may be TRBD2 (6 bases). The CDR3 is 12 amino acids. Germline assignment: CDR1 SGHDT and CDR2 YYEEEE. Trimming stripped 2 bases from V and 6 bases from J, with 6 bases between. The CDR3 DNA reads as TGTGCCAGCAGCTTCGGGGGAAACATTCAGTACTTC. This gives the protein CASSFGGNIQYF.

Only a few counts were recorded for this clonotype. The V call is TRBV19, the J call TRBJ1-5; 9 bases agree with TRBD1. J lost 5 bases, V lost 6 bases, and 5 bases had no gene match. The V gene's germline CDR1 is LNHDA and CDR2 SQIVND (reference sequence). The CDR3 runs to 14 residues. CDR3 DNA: TGTGCCAGTAGAAAGGGACAGGGCTATCAGCCCCAGCATTTT. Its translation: CASRKGQGYQPQHF.

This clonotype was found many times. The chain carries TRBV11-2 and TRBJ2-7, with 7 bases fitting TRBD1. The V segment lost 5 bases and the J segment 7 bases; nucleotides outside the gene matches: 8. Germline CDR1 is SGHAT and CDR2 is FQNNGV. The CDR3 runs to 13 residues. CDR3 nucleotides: TGTGCCAGCAGCCCAGGGGGTGGGCGGGAGCAGTACTTC. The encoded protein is CASSPGGGREQYF. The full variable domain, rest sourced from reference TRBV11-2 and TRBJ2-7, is EAGVAQSPRYKIIEKRQSVAFWCNPISGHATLYWYQQILGQGPKLLIQFQNNGVVDDSQLPKDRFSAERLKGVDSTLKIQPAKLEDSAVYLCASSPGGGREQYFGPGTRLTVT.

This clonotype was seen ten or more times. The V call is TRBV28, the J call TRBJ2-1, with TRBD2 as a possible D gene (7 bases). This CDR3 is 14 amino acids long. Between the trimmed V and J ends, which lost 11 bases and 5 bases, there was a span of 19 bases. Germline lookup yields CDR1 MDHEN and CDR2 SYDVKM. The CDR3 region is CAGGGLTGHNEQFF. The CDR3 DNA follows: TGTGCCGGGGGGGGCTTGACCGGCCACAATGAGCAGTTCTTC.

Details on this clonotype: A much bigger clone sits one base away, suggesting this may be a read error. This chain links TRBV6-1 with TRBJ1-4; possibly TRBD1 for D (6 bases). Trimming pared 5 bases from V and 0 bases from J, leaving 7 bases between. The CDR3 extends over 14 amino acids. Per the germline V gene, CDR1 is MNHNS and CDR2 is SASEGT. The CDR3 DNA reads TGTGCCAGCAGTCACAGGGCAACTAATGAAAAACTGTTTTTT. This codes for CASSHRATNEKLFF.

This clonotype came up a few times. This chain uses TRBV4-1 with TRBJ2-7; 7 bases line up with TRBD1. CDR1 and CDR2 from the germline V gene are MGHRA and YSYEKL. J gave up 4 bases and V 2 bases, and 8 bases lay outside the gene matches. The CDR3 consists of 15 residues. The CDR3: CASSQPGQVLYEQYF. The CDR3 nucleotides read TGCGCCAGCAGCCAACCCGGACAGGTGTTATACGAGCAGTACTTC.

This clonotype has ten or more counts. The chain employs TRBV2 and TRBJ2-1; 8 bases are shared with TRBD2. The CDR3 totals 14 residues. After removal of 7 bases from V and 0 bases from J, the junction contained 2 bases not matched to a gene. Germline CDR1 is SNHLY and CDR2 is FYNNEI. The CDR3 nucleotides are TGTGCCAGCATGCTAGCGGGCTCCTACAATGAGCAGTTCTTC. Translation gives CASMLAGSYNEQFF.

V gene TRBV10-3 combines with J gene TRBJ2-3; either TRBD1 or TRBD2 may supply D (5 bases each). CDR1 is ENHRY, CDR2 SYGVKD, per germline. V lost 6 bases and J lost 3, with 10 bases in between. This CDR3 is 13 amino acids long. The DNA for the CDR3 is TGTGCCATCAGGGGGACGGAAACAGATACGCAGTATTTT. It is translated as CAIRGTETDTQYF.

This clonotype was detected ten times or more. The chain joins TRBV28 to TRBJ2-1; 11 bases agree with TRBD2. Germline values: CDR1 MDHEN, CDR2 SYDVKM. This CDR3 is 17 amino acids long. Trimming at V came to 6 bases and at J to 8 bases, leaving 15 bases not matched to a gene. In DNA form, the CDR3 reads TGTGCCAGCAGCCGCCAAGATAGCGGGAGGGCCAAAGATGAGCAGTTCTTC. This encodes CASSRQDSGRAKDEQFF.

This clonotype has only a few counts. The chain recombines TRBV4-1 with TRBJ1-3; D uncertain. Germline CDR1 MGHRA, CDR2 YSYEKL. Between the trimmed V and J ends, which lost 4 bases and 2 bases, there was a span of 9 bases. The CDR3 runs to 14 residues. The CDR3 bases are TGCGCCAGCAGCCCTACATGGGCTGGAAACACCATATATTTT. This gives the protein CASSPTWAGNTIYF.

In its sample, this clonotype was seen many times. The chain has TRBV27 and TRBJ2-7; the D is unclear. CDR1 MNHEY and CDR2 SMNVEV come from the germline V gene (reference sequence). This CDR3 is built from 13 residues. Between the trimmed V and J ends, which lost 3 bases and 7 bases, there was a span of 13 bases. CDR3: CASSLWTDGEQYF. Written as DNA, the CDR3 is TGTGCCAGCAGTTTGTGGACGGATGGGGAGCAGTACTTC.

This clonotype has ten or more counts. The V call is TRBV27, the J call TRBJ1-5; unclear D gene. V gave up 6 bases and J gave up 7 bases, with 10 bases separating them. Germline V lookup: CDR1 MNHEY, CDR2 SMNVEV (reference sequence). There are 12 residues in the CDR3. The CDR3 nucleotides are TGTGCCAGCAGGAGGTGGGGACAGCCCCAGCATTTT. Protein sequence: CASRRWGQPQHF.

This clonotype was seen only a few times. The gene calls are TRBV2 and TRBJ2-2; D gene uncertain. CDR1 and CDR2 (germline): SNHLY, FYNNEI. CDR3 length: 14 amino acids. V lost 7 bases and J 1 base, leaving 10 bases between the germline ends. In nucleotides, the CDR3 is TGTGCCAGCAACAAGGCAGGGAACACCGGGGAGCTGTTTTTT. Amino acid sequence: CASNKAGNTGELFF.

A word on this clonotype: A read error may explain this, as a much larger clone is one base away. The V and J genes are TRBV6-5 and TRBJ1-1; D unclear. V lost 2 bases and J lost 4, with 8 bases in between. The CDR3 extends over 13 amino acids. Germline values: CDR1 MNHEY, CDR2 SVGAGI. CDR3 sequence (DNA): TGTGCCAGCAGTTACGGGGAGGGCACTGAAGCTTTCTTT. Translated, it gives CASSYGEGTEAFF.

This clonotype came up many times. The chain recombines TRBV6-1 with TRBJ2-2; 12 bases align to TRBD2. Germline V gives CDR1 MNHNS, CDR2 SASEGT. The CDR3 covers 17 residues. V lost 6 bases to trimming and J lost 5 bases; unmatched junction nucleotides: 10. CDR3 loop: CASSQLAGGYQTGELFF. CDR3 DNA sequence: TGTGCCAGCAGCCAACTAGCGGGAGGCTACCAGACCGGGGAGCTGTTTTTT.

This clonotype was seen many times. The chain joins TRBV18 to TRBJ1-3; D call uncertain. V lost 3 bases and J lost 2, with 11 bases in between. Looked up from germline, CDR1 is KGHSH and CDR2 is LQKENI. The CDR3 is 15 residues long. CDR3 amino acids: CASSPYVGTGNTIYF. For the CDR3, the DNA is TGTGCCAGCTCACCGTACGTTGGAACTGGAAACACCATATATTTT.

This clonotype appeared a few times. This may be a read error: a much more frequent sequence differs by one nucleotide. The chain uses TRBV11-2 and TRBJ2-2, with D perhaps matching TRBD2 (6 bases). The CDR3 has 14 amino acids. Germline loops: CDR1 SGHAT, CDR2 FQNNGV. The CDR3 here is CASNLGGTAGELFF. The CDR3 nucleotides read TGTGCCAGCAACTTAGGCGGGACCGCCGGGGAGCTGTTTTTT.

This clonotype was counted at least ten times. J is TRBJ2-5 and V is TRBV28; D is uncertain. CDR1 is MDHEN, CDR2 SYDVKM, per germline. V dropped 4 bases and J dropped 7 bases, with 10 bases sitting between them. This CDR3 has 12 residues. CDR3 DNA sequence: TGTGCCAGCAGTTGGCTGAGTGGGACCCAGTACTTC. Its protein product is CASSWLSGTQYF.

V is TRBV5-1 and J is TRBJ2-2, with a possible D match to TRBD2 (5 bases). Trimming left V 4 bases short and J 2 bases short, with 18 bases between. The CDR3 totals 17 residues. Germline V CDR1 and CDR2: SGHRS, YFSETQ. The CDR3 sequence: CASSAILSGFNTGELFF. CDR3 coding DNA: TGCGCCAGCAGCGCAATTCTGAGCGGATTCAACACCGGGGAGCTGTTTTTT. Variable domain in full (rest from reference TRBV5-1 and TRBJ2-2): KAGVTQTPRYLIKTRGQQVTLSCSPISGHRSVSWYQQTPGQGLQFLFEYFSETQRNKGNFPGRFSGRQFSNSRSEMNVSTLELGDSALYLCASSAILSGFNTGELFFGEGSRLTVL.

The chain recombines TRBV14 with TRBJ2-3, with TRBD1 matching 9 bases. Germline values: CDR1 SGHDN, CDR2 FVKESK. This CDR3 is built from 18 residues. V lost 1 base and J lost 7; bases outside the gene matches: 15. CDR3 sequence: CASSQGGTGLIFGNTQYF. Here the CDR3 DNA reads TGTGCCAGCAGCCAAGGAGGGACAGGGCTGATTTTCGGAAATACGCAGTATTTT.

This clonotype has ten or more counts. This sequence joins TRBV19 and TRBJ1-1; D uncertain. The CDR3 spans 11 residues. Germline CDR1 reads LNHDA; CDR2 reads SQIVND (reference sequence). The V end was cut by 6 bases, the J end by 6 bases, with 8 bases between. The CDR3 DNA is TGTGCCAGTAGAAAGCACTCTGAAGCTTTCTTT. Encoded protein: CASRKHSEAFF.